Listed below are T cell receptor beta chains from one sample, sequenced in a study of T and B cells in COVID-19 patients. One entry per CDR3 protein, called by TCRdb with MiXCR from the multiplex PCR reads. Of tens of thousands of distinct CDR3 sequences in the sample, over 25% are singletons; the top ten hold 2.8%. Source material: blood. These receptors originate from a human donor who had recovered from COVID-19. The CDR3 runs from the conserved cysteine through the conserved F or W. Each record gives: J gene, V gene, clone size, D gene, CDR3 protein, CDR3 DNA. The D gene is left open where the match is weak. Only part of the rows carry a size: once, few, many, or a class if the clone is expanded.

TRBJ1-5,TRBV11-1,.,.,CASSSDPLGNQPQHF,TGTGCCAGCAGCTCCGACCCTCTTGGCAATCAGCCCCAGCATTTT
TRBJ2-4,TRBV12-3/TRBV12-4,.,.,CASSLRLAKNIQYF,TGTGCCAGCAGTTTGCGGTTAGCCAAAAACATTCAGTACTTC
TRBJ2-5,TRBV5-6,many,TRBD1,CASSLAPGGETQYF,TGTGCCAGCAGCTTGGCCCCAGGGGGAGAGACCCAGTACTTC
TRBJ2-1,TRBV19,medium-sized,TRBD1,CASTRQGASYNEQFF,TGTGCCAGTACCCGACAGGGGGCCTCCTACAATGAGCAGTTCTTC
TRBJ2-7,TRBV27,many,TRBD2,CASSLSGLAAYEQYF,TGTGCCAGCAGTTTATCGGGACTAGCGGCCTACGAGCAGTACTTC
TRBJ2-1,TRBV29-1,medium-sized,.,CSVEPLNFHNEQFF,TGCAGCGTTGAACCCCTAAATTTCCACAATGAGCAGTTCTTC
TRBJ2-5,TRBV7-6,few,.,CASRPSGRSGETQYF,TGTGCCAGCAGACCCAGCGGTCGGAGCGGAGAGACCCAGTACTTC
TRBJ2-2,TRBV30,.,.,CAWSRGGSGGTGELFF,TGTGCCTGGAGCCGTGGTGGTAGCGGCGGCACCGGGGAGCTGTTTTTT
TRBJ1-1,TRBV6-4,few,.,CASSWGADTEAFF,TGTGCCAGCAGTTGGGGCGCGGACACTGAAGCTTTCTTT
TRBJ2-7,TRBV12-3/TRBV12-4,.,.,CASSSNRGIHEQYF,TGTGCCAGCAGTTCCAATCGGGGTATCCACGAGCAGTACTTC
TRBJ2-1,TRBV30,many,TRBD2,CAWSGIAGEFEQFF,TGTGCCTGGAGTGGAATAGCGGGAGAGTTTGAGCAGTTCTTC
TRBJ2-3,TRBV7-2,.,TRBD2,CASRGGTSTDTQYF,TGTGCCAGCAGGGGGGGGACTAGCACAGATACGCAGTATTTT
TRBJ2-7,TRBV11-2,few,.,CASSLVQVVEQYF,TGTGCCAGCAGCTTAGTCCAGGTCGTGGAGCAGTACTTC
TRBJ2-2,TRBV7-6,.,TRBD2,CASSLRREPRPGELFF,TGTGCCAGCAGCTTAAGGCGGGAGCCCCGTCCCGGGGAGCTGTTTTTT
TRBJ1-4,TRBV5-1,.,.,CASSLSGNNEKLFF,TGCGCCAGCAGCTTGTCGGGGAATAATGAAAAACTGTTTTTT
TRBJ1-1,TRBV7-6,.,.,CASSLVLGGNTEAFF,TGTGCCAGCAGCTTAGTATTAGGGGGGAACACTGAAGCTTTCTTT
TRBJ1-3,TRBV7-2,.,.,CASSDGGVGNTIYF,TGTGCCAGCAGCGATGGAGGGGTTGGAAACACCATATATTTT
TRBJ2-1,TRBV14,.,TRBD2,CASSLAGFYNEQFF,TGTGCCAGCAGCCTAGCGGGTTTCTACAATGAGCAGTTCTTC
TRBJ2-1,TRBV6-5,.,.,CASTPGYDEQFF,TGTGCCAGCACCCCCGGCTACGATGAGCAGTTCTTC
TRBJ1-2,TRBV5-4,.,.,CASSLGQTYVDGYTF,TGTGCCAGCAGCTTAGGACAGACTTACGTTGATGGCTACACCTTC
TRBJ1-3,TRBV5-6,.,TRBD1,CASSAGGGNTIYF,TGTGCCAGCAGCGCAGGGGGAGGAAACACCATATATTTT
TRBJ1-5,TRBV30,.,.,CAWSVSRGSQPQHF,TGTGCCTGGAGTGTAAGTCGGGGCAGTCAGCCCCAGCATTTT
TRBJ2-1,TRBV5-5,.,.,CASSPEARITFF,TGTGCCAGCAGCCCCGAAGCACGGATTACCTTCTTC
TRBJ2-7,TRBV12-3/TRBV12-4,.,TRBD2,CASRSSGLTYEQYF,TGTGCCAGCAGGTCTAGCGGCCTGACCTACGAGCAGTACTTC
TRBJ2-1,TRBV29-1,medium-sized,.,CSVEYRGARNEQFF,TGCAGCGTTGAGTATCGGGGGGCGCGAAATGAGCAGTTCTTC
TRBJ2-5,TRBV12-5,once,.,CASGLNRAQTQYF,TGTGCTAGTGGCCTCAACAGGGCCCAGACCCAGTACTTC
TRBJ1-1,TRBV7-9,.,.,CASSLVGRGKNTEAFF,TGTGCCAGCAGCTTAGTCGGCCGGGGAAAGAACACTGAAGCTTTCTTT
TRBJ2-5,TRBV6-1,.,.,CASSWGRPGGETQYF,TGTGCCAGCAGTTGGGGACGCCCTGGGGGGGAGACCCAGTACTTC
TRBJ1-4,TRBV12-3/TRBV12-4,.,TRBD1,CASSPRTGQANEKLFF,TGTGCCAGCAGTCCAAGGACAGGTCAGGCAAATGAAAAACTGTTTTTT
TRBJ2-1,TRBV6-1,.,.,CASSPRRNEQFF,TGTGCCAGCAGTCCAAGACGTAATGAGCAGTTCTTC
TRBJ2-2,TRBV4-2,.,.,CASSQGITEPTGELFF,TGTGCCAGCAGCCAAGGGATCACTGAACCCACCGGGGAGCTGTTTTTT
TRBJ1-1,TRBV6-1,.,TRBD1,CASSSGQGYTEAFF,TGTGCCAGCAGCTCTGGACAGGGGTACACTGAAGCTTTCTTT